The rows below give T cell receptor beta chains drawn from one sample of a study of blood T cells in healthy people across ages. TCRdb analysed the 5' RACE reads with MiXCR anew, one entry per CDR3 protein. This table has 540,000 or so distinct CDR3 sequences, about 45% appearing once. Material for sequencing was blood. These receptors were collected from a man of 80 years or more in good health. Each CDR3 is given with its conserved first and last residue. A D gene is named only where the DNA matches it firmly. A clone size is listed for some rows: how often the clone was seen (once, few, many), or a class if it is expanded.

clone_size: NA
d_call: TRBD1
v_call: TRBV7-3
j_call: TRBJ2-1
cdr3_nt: TGTGCCAGCAGCTTGGGACAGGCCTACAATGAGCAGTTCTTC
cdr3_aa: CASSLGQAYNEQFF

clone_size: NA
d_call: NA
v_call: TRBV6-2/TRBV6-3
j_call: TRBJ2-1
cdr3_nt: TGTGCCAGCGGAAGGGCTAGTGAGCAGTTCTTC
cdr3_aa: CASGRASEQFF

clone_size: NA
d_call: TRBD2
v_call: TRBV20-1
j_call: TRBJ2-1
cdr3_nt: TGCAGTGCCATCCCCGGGACTAGCGCCTACAATGAGCAGTTCTTC
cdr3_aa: CSAIPGTSAYNEQFF

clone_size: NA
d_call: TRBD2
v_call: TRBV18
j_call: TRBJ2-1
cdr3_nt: TGTGCCAGCTCAATAGCGGGTCTCTACAATGAGCAGTTCTTC
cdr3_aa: CASSIAGLYNEQFF

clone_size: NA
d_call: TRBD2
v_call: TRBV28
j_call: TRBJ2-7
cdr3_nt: TGTGCCAGCAGTTTCCACGGGAGGCGCAACGACGAGCAGTACTTC
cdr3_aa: CASSFHGRRNDEQYF

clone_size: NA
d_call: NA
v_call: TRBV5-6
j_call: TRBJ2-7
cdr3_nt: TGTGCCAGCAGCTTGGCCTTTGGGGGAAACTCCTACGAGCAGTACTTC
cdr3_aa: CASSLAFGGNSYEQYF

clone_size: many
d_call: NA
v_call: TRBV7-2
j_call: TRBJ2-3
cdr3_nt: TGTGCCAGCAGCTTACTAGGCACAGATACGCAGTATTTT
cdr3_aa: CASSLLGTDTQYF

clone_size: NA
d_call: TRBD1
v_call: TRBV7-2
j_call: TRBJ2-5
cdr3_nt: TGTGCCAGCAGCTTAGGACTGGGGACAGGAGGCCAAGAGACCCAGTACTTC
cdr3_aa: CASSLGLGTGGQETQYF

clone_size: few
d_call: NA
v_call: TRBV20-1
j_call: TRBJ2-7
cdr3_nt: TGCAGTGCTAGAGGACCCACGGACGAGCAGTACTTC
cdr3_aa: CSARGPTDEQYF

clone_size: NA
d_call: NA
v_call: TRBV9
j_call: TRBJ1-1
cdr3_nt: TGTGCCAGCAGCCCCCCCACAGGAGTCACTGAAGCTTTCTTT
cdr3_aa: CASSPPTGVTEAFF

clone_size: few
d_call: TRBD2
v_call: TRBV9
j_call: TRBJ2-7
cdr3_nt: TGTGCCAGCAGCGTAACGCGGGGGTCCTACGAGCAGTACTTC
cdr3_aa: CASSVTRGSYEQYF

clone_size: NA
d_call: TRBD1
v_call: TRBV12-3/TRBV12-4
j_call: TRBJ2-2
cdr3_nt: TGTGCCAGCAGTATTGCAGGGGGCCTAGGCACCGGGGAGCTGTTTTTT
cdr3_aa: CASSIAGGLGTGELFF

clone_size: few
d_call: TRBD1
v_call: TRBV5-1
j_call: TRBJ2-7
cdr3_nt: TGCGCCAGCAGCTTGGGGGCCGGGACAGGGCTAACTGGGGTTGACGAGCAGTACTTC
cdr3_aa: CASSLGAGTGLTGVDEQYF

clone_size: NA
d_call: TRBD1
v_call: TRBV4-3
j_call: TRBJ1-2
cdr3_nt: TGCGCCAGCAGCCAACGACAGGGCGGCTATGGCTACACCTTC
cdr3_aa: CASSQRQGGYGYTF

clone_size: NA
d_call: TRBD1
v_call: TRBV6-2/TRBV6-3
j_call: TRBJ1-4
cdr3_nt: TGTGCCAGCAGTTACTCGACAGGGCTTGCTGAAAAACTGTTTTTT
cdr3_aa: CASSYSTGLAEKLFF

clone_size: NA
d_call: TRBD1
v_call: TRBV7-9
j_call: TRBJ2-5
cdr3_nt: TGTGCCAGCAGCCTGAGTCCGGGACAGGGAGGAGTGTGGTACTTC
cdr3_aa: CASSLSPGQGGVWYF

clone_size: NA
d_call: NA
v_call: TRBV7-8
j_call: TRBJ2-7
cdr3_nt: TGTGCCAGCAGCTTAGTACGGACTCCCTACGAGCAGTACTTC
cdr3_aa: CASSLVRTPYEQYF